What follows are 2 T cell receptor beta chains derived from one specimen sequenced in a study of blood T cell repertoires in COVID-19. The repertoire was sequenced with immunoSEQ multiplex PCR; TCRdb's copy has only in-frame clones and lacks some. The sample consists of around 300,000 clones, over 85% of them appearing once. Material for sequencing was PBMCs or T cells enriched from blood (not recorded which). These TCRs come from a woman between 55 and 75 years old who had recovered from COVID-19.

The CDR3 is CASSLGGMGNQPQHF. In DNA form, the CDR3 reads TGTGCCAGCTCACTGGGGGGGATGGGCAATCAGCCCCAGCATTTT. V gene TRBV18 combines with J gene TRBJ1-5; D might be TRBD1 (5 bases). The germline gives CDR1 KGHSH, CDR2 LQKENI. Trimming removed 4 bases from V and 2 bases from J, with 12 bases in between. CDR3 length equals 15 residues.

CDR3 amino acids: CATSLGTGSTDTQYF. CDR3 sequence (DNA): TGTGCCACCAGTCTCGGGACAGGGAGCACAGATACGCAGTATTTT. The chain combines TRBV24-1 with TRBJ2-3; TRBD1 matches 9 bases. The CDR3 contains 15 residues. Losses at the gene ends were 6 bases for V and 0 bases for J; bases not matched to a gene: 3. Germline CDR1 and CDR2: KGHDR and SFDVKD.